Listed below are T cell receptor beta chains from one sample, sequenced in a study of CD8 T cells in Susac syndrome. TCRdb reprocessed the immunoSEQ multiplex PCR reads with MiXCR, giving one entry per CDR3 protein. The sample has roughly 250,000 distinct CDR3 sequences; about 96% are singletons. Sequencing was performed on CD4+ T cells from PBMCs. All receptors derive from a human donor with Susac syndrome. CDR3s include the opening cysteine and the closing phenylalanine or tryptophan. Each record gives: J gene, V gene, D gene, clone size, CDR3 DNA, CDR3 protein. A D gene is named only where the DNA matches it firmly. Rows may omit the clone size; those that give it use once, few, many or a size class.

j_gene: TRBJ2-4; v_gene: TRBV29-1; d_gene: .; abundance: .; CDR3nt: TGCAGCGTTGGTTTCCAGGCCAAAAACATTCAGTACTTC; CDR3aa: CSVGFQAKNIQYF
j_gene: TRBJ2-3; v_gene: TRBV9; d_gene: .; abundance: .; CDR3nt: TGTGCCAGCAGCCCCGGGAGAGGAGATACGCAGTATTTT; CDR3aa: CASSPGRGDTQYF
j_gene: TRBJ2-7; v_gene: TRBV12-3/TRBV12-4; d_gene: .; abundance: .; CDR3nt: TGTGCCAGCAGTCTAGGGGGGGTCGGCGAGCAGTACTTC; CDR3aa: CASSLGGVGEQYF
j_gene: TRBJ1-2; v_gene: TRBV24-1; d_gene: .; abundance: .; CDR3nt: TGTGCCACCAGCCTCCGGGCGGGAAATGGCTACACCTTC; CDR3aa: CATSLRAGNGYTF
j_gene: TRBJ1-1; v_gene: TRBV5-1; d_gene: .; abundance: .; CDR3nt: TGCGCCAGCAGCGCAGCCACTATCATCGTAACTGAAGCTTTCTTT; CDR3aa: CASSAATIIVTEAFF
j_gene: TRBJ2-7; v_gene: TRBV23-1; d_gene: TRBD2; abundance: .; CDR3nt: TGCGCCAGCAGTCACCGGCTAGCGGAGAGCTCCTACGAGCAGTACTTC; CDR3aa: CASSHRLAESSYEQYF
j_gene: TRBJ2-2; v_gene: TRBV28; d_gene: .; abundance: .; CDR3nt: TGTGCCAGCATTCAGAGGATGACGAACACCGGGGAGCTGTTTTTT; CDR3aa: CASIQRMTNTGELFF
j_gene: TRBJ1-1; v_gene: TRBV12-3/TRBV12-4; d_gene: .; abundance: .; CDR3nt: TGTGCCAGCAGTTTCAGGGTAATTGAAGCTTTCTTT; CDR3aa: CASSFRVIEAFF
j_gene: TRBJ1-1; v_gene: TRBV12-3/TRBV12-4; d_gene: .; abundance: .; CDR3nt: TGTGCCAGCAGGGGGACGCGAACCAACACTGAAGCTTTCTTT; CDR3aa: CASRGTRTNTEAFF
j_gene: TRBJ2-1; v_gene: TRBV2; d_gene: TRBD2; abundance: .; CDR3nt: TGTGCCAGCAGCCTAATCGCGGGAGGGCACAATGAGCAGTTCTTC; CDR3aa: CASSLIAGGHNEQFF
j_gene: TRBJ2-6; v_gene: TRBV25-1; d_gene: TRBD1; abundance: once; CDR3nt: TGTGCCAGCAGTGATCGACAGGGGTGGGTTGGGGCCAACGTCCTGACTTTC; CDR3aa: CASSDRQGWVGANVLTF
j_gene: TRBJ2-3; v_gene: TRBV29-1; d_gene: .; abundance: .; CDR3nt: TGCAGCGTTGCCGTGGGTCAGGGGTTTGGCACAGATACGCAGTATTTT; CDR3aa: CSVAVGQGFGTDTQYF
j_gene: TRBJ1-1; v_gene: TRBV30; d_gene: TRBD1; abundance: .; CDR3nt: TGTGCCTGGAGCCGGACAGGACCAAGGCCTGAAGCTTTCTTT; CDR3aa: CAWSRTGPRPEAFF
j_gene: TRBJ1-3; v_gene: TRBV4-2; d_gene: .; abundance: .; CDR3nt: TGTGCCAGCAGCCAAGATAAAGGCAGCTCGGGGGGAAACACCATATATTTT; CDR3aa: CASSQDKGSSGGNTIYF
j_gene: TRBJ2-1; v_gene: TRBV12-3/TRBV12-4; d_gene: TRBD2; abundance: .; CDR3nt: TGTGCCAGCAGGCTCCCTGGACTAGTGGGAAATGAGCAGTTCTTC; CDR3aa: CASRLPGLVGNEQFF
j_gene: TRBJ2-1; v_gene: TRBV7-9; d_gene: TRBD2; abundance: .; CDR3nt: TGTGCCAGCAGTCCCACTAGCGGGATACGCAATGAGCAGTTCTTC; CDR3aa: CASSPTSGIRNEQFF
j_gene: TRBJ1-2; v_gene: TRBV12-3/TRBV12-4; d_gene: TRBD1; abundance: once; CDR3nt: TGTGCCAGCAGTTCAACAGGGGTACAATCTAACTATGGCTACACCTTC; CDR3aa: CASSSTGVQSNYGYTF
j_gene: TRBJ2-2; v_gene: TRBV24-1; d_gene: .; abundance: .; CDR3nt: TGTGCCACCAGTGATTTTCGGGGGCCTAGCACCGGGGAGCTGTTTTTT; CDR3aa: CATSDFRGPSTGELFF
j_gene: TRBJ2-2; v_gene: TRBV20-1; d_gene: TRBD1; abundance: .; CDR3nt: TGCAGTGCTCTACGGGACAGTTCCACCGGGGAGCTGTTTTTT; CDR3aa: CSALRDSSTGELFF
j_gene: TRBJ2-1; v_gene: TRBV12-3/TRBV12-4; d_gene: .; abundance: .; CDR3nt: TGTGCCAGCAGTTTAATTCTAGCACTCTCCTACAATGAGCAGTTCTTC; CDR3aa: CASSLILALSYNEQFF
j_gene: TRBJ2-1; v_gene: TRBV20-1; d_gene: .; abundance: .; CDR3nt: TGCAGTGCAACCGGGACCTTCGCCTACAATGAGCAGTTCTTC; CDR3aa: CSATGTFAYNEQFF
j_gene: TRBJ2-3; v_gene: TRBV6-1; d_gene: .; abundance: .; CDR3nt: TGTGCCAGCAGGGGAAGGGTTGGCACAGATACGCAGTATTTT; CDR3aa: CASRGRVGTDTQYF
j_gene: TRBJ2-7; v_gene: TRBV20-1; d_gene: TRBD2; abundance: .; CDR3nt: TGCAGTGCAACCGGGACTAGCGGGAGCTCCTACGAGCAGTACTTC; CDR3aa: CSATGTSGSSYEQYF
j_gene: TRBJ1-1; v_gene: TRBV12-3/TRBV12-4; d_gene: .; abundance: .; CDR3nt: TGTGCCAGCAGCCGAGATCATGAACAGGGATATGAAGCTTTCTTT; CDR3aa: CASSRDHEQGYEAFF
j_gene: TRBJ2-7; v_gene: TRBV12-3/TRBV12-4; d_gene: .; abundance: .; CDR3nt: TGTGCCAGCAGGCGACAGGTCTCGAGCTCCTACGAGCAGTACTTC; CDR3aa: CASRRQVSSSYEQYF
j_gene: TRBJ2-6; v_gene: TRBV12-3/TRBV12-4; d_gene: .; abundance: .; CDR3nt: TGTGCCAGCCGGGACCTCTCTGGGGCCAACGTCCTGACTTTC; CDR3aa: CASRDLSGANVLTF
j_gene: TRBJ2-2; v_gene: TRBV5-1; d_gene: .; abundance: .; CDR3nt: TGCGCCAGCAGCTTGGACGGAGAAAGGACCGGGGAGCTGTTTTTT; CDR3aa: CASSLDGERTGELFF
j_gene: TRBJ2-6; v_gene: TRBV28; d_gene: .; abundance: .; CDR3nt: TGTGCCAGCAGTTCGAGGATCTGGGCCTCTGGGGCCAACGTCCTGACTTTC; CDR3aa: CASSSRIWASGANVLTF
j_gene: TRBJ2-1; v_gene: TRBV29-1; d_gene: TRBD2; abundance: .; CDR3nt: TGCAGCGTGGGAGGGACTAGCGGGACTTCTTACAATGAGCAGTTCTTC; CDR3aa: CSVGGTSGTSYNEQFF
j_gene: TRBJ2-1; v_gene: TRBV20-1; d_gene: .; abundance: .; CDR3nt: TGCAGTGCTAGAGTCATTCGGGGCCTCAATGAGCAGTTCTTC; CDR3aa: CSARVIRGLNEQFF
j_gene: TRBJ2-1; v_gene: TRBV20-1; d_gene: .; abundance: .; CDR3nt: TGCAGTGCTCAGATTGGGGGGTCCTACAATGAGCAGTTCTTC; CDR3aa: CSAQIGGSYNEQFF
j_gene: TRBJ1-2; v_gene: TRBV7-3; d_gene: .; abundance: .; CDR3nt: TGTGCCAGCAGCTTAATCTCTTCGGGGGGCGCGAGGTATGGCTACACCTTC; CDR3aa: CASSLISSGGARYGYTF
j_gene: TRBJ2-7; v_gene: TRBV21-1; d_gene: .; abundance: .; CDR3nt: TGTGCCAGCAGCAAAAACAGGGGGTTCTACGAGCAGTACTTC; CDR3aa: CASSKNRGFYEQYF
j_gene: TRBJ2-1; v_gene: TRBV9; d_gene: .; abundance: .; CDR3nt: TGTGCCAGCAGCGTAAGGAGAGATGAGCAGTTCTTC; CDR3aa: CASSVRRDEQFF
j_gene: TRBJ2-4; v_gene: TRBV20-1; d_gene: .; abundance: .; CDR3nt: TGCAGTGCCCGCCCCACCGGGTTGGACATTCAGTACTTC; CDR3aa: CSARPTGLDIQYF
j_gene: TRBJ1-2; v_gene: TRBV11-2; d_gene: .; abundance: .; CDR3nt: TGTGCCAGCACCCCTATCGGGGGGCGGGACTATGGCTACACCTTC; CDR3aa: CASTPIGGRDYGYTF
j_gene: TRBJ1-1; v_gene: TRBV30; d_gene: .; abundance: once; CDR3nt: TGTGCCTGGAGCGACACTGAAGCTTTCTTT; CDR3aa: CAWSDTEAFF
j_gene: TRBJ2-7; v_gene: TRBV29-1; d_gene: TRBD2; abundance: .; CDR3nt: TGCAGCGTTGGGACTAGCGGATACTCCTCCTACGAGCAGTACTTC; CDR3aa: CSVGTSGYSSYEQYF
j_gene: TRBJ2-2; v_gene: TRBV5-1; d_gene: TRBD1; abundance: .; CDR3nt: TGCGCCAGCAGCTTAATTACCGGGACAGGGGGCCACGGGGAGCTGTTTTTT; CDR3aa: CASSLITGTGGHGELFF
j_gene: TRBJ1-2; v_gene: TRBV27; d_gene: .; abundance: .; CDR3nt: TGTGCCAGCAGTTCTCGGAATACAGGGCTGGATGGCTACACCTTC; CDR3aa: CASSSRNTGLDGYTF
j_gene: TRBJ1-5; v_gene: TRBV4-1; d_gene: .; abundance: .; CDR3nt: TGCGCCAGCAGCCATTTAAGAGGGGGCAATCAGCCCCAGCATTTT; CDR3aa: CASSHLRGGNQPQHF
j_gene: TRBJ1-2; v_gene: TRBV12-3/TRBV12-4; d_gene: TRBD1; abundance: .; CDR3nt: TGTGCCAGCAGCCAGAGACAGGGGGTTTACTATGGCTACACCTTC; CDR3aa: CASSQRQGVYYGYTF
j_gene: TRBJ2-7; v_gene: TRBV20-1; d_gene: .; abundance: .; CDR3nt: TGCAGTGCTAGAGATGGGGGCGGGAGAGTCTACGAGCAGTACTTC; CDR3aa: CSARDGGGRVYEQYF
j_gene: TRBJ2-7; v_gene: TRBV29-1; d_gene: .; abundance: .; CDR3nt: TGCAGCGTTTTCGGATCGCACGAGCAGTACTTC; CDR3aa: CSVFGSHEQYF
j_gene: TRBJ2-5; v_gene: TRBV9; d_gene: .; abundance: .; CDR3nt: TGTGCCAGCAGCGTTGGGGGGATGCGAGAGACCCAGTACTTC; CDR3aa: CASSVGGMRETQYF
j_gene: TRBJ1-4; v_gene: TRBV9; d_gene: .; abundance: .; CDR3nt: TGTGCCAGCAGCCAAAAGGGTTGGGATGAAAAACTGTTTTTT; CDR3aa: CASSQKGWDEKLFF
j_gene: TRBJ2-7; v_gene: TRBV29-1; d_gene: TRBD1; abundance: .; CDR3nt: TGCAGCGTTGAGCAGGGGGCCTCCTCCTACGAGCAGTACTTC; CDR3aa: CSVEQGASSYEQYF